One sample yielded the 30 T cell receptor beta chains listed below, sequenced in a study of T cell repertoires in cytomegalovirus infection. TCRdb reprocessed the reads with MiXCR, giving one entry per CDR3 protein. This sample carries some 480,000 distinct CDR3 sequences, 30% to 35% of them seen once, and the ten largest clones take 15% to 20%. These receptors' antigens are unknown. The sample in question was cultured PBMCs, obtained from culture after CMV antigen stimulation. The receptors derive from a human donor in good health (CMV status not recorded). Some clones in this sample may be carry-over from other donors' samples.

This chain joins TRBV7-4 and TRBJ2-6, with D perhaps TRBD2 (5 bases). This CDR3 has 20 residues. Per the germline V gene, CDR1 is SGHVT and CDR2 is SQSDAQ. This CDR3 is CGVDRAVGDFTVSGANVLTF. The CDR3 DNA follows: TGTGGTGTGGATCGCGCAGTCGGGGATTTTACTGTATCTGGGGCCAACGTCCTGACTTTC. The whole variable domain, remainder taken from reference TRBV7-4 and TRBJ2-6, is GAGVSQSPRYKVAKRGRDVALRCDSISGHVTLYWYRQTLGQGSEVLTYSQSDAQRDKSGRPSGRFSAERPERSVSTLKIQRTEQGDSAVYLCGVDRAVGDFTVSGANVLTFGAGSRLTVL.

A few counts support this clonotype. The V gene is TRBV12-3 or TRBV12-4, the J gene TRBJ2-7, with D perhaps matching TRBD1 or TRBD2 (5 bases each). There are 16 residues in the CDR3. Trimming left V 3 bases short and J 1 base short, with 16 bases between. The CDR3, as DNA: TGTGCCAGCAGTTTCGGGGCTAGAGAAAGTTCCTACGAGCAGTACTTC. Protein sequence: CASSFGARESSYEQYF.

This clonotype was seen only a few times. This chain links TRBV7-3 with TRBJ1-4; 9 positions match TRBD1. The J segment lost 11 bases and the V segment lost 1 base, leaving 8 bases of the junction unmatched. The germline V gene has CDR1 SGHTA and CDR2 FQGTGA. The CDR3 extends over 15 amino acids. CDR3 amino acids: CASSLIGQGKVKLFF. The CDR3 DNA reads TGTGCCAGCAGCTTAATAGGACAGGGGAAGGTCAAACTGTTTTTT.

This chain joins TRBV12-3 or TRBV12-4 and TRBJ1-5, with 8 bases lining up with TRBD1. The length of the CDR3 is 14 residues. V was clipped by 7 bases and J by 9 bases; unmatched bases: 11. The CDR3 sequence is CASTSGQDGRPQHF. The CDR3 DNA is TGTGCCAGCACCTCGGGACAGGACGGGCGGCCCCAGCATTTT.

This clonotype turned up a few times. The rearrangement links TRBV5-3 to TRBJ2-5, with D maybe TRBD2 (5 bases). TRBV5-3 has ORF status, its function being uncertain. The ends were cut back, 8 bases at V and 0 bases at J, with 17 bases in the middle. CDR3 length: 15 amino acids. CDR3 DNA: TGTGCCAGCAGCACCCAGGACTGGTACCAAGAGACCCAGTACTTC. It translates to CASSTQDWYQETQYF.

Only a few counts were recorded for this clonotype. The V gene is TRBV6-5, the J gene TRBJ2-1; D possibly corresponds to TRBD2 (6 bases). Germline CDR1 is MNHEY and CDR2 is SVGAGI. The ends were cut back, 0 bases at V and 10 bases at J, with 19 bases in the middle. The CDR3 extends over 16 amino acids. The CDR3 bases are TGTGCCAGCAGTTACTCGAGCTTCGGGAGCGGTCTAGAGCAGTTCTTC. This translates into CASSYSSFGSGLEQFF.

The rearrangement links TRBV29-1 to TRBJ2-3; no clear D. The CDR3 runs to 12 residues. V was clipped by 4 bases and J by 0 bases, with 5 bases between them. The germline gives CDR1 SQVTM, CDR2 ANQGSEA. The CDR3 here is CSVVRSTDTQYF. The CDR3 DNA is TGCAGCGTTGTAAGGAGCACAGATACGCAGTATTTT.

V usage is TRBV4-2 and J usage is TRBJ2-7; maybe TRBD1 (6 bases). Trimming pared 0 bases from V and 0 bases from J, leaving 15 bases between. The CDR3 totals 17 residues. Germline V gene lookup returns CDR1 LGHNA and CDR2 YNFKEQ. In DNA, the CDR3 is TGTGCCAGCAGCCAAGAAGGTCCCGGGACACGCTCCTACGAGCAGTACTTC. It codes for CASSQEGPGTRSYEQYF.

Here the CDR3 DNA reads TGTGCCAGCAGCTTAGATCAGGGACTAGCGGGAGTCGACGAGCAGTTCTTC. Protein sequence: CASSLDQGLAGVDEQFF. The genes are TRBV11-3 and TRBJ2-1; 14 bases agree with TRBD2. V lost 0 bases and J lost 10; bases outside the gene matches: 8. The CDR3 runs to 17 residues. Looked up from germline, CDR1 is SGHNT and CDR2 is YENEEA. Using reference TRBV11-3 and TRBJ2-1 for the parts outside the CDR3, the full variable domain is EAGVVQSPRYKIIEKKQPVAFWCNPISGHNTLYWYLQNLGQGPELLIRYENEEAVDDSQLPKDRFSAERLKGVDSTLKIQPAELGDSAVYLCASSLDQGLAGVDEQFFGPGTRLTVL.

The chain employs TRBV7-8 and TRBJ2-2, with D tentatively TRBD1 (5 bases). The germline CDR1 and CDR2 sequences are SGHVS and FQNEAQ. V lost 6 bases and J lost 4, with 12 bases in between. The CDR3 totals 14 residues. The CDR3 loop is CASRLQVSTGELFF. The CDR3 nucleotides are TGTGCCAGCAGACTACAGGTGTCCACCGGGGAGCTGTTTTTT.

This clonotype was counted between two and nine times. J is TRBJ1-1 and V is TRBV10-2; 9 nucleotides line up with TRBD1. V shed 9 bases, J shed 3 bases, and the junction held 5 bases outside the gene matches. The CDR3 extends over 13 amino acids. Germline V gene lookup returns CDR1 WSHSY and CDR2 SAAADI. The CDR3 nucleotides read TGCGCCAGGTCACAGGGGGCCGACACTGAAGCTTTCTTT. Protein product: CARSQGADTEAFF.

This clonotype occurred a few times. The CDR3 bases are TGTGCCAGCTCACCGGAGAGGGTTTATGGCTACACCTTC. This codes for CASSPERVYGYTF. This rearrangement joins TRBV18 to TRBJ1-2; no clear D gene. V lost 3 bases, J lost 5 bases, and 10 bases lay in between. Germline CDR1 and CDR2: KGHSH and LQKENI. This CDR3 contains 13 residues.

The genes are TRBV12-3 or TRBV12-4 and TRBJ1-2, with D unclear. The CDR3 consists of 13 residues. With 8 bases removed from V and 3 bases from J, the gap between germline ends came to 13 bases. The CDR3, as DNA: TGTGCCAGCTTGAGTAGGGTTCACTATGGCTACACCTTC. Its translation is CASLSRVHYGYTF.

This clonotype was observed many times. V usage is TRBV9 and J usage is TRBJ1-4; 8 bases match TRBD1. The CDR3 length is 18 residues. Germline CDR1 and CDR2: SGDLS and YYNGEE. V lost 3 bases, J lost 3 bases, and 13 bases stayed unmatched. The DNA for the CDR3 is TGTGCCAGCAGCGCCTCGGCCGCAGGGGGCGCTTCTAATGAAAAACTGTTTTTT. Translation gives CASSASAAGGASNEKLFF.

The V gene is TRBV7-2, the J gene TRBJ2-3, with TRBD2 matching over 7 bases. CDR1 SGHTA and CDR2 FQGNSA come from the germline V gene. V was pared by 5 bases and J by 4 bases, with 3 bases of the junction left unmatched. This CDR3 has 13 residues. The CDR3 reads CASSRDYADTQYF. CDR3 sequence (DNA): TGTGCCAGCAGCCGGGACTATGCAGATACGCAGTATTTT.

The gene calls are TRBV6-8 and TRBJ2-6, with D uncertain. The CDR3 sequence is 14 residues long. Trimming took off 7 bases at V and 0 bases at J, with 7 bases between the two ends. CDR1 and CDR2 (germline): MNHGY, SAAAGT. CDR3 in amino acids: CASIRTSGANVLTF. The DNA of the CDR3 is TGTGCCAGCATTCGAACCTCTGGGGCCAACGTCCTGACTTTC.

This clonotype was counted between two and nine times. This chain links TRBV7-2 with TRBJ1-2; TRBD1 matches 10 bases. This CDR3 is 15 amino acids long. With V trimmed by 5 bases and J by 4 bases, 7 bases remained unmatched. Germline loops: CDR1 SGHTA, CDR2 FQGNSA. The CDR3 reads CASSTGTGEIYGYTF. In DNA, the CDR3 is TGTGCCAGCAGCACTGGGACAGGGGAGATCTATGGCTACACCTTC.

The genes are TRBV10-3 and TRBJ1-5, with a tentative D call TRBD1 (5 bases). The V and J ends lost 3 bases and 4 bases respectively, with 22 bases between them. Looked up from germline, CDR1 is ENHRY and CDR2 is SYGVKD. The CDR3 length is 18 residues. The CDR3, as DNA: TGTGCCATCAGTGAACCGGGACTCTCATCTATAGCAAATCAGCCCCAGCATTTT. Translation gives CAISEPGLSSIANQPQHF.

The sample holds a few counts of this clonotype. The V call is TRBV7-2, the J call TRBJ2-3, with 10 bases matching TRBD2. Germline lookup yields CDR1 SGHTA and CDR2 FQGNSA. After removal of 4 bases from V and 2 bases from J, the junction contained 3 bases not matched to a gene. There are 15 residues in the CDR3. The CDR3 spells CASSWGTSATDTQYF. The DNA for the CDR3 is TGTGCCAGCAGCTGGGGGACTAGCGCCACAGATACGCAGTATTTT.

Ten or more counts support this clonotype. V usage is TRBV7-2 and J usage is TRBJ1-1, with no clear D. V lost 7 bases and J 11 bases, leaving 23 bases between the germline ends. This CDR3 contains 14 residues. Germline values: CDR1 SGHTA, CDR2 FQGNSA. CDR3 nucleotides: TGTGCCAGCACCTATTTAAAAGGCCCTCACGAGGCTTTCTTT. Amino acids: CASTYLKGPHEAFF.

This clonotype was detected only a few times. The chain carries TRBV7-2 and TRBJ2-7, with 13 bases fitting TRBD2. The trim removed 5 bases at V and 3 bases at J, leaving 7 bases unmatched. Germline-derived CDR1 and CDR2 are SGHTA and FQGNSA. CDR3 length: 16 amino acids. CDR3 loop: CASSDPGLAGIYEQYF. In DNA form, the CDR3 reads TGTGCCAGCAGCGATCCGGGACTAGCGGGAATCTACGAGCAGTACTTC.

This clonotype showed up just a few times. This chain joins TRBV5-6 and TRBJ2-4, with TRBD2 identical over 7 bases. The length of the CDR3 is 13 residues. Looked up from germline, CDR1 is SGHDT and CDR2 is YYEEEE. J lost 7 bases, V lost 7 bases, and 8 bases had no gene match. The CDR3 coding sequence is TGTGCCAGCGGGACCCGGGGAGGGAACATTCAGTACTTC. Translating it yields CASGTRGGNIQYF.

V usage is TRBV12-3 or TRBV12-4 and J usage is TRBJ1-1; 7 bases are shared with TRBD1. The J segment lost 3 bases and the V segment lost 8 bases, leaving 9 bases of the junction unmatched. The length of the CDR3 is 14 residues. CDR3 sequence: CASSAGGTDTEAFF. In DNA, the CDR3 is TGTGCCAGCTCCGCAGGGGGTACCGACACTGAAGCTTTCTTT.

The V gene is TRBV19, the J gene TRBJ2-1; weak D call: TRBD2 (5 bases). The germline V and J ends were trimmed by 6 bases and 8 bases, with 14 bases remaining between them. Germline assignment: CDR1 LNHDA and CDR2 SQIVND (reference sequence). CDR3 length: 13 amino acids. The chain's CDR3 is CASRLAVGDEQFF. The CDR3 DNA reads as TGTGCCAGTAGGCTAGCCGTCGGGGATGAGCAGTTCTTC.

The CDR3 reads CASGGWTGELFF. Here the CDR3 DNA reads TGTGCCAGCGGTGGGTGGACCGGGGAGCTGTTTTTT. The rearrangement links TRBV12-3 or TRBV12-4 to TRBJ2-2; D unclear. Trimming took off 8 bases at V and 5 bases at J, with 9 bases between the two ends. The CDR3 totals 12 residues.

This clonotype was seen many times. The CDR3 region has the DNA TGTGCCAGCAGCTCTAACTTGGTCAGCTCCTACAATGAGCAGTTCTTC. Translating gives CASSSNLVSSYNEQFF. The chain uses TRBV7-2 and TRBJ2-1, with unresolved D. Germline assignment: CDR1 SGHTA and CDR2 FQGNSA. This CDR3 comprises 16 residues. The ends were cut back, 4 bases at V and 0 bases at J, with 13 bases in the middle.

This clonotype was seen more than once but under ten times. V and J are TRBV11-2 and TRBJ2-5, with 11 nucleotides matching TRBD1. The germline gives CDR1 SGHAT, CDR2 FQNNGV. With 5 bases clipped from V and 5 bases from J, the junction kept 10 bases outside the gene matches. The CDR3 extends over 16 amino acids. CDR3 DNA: TGTGCCAGCAGCACCGGACAGGGGGCGATGGATGAGACCCAGTACTTC. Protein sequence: CASSTGQGAMDETQYF. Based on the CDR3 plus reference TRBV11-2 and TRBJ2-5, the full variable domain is EAGVAQSPRYKIIEKRQSVAFWCNPISGHATLYWYQQILGQGPKLLIQFQNNGVVDDSQLPKDRFSAERLKGVDSTLKIQPAKLEDSAVYLCASSTGQGAMDETQYFGPGTRLLVL.

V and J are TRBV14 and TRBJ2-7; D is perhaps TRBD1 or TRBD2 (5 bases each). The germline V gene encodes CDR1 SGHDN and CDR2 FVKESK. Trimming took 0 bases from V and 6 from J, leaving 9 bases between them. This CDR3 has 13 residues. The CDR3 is CASSQDRDGEQYV. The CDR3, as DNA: TGTGCCAGCAGCCAAGACCGGGACGGCGAGCAGTACGTC.

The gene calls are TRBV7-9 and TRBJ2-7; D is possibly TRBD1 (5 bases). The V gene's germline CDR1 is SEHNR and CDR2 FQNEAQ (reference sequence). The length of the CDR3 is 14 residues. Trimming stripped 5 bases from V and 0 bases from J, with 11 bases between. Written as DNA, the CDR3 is TGTGCCAGCAGCCAAGCGACAGCCTCCTACGAGCAGTACTTC. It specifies CASSQATASYEQYF.

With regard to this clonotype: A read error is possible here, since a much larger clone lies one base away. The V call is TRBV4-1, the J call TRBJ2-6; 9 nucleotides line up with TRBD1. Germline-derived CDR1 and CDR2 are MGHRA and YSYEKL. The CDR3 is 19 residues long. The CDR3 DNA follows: TGCTCCAGCAGCCTTTGGACAGGGGATAATTTTGCTGGGGCCAACGTCCTGACTTTC. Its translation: CSSSLWTGDNFAGANVLTF.